The 14 T cell receptor beta chains given below trace back to one sample, sequenced in a study of post-analysis software for immune sequencing data. Carried by the TCR beta cDNA libraries were unique molecular identifiers. TCRdb reprocessed the PCR reads via MiXCR and lists one record per CDR3 protein. This table has 650,000 to 850,000 distinct CDR3 sequences, roughly 46% appearing once. Study outcomes and limitations: Five or six TRBV segments were significantly more frequent in patients than in controls. TRBV5-6, TRBV5-1 and TRBV20-1 were among these segments.

Their cognate antigens are unknown. Specimen: blood. The receptors here all came from a girl under 18 with multiple sclerosis.

The V and J genes are TRBV6-5 and TRBJ1-1; 9 bases match TRBD1. This CDR3 spans 15 amino acids. Trimming took 3 bases from V and 4 from J; bases not matched to a gene: 6. Germline V gene lookup returns CDR1 MNHEY and CDR2 SVGAGI. CDR3 DNA sequence: TGTGCCAGCAGTTATGAGACAGGGGGACGCACTGAAGCTTTCTTT. Translated, it gives CASSYETGGRTEAFF.

The chain is built from TRBV20-1 and TRBJ2-7; D might be TRBD1 (5 bases). V was clipped by 6 bases and J by 2 bases, with 17 bases between them. CDR1 and CDR2 from the germline V gene are DFQATT and SNEGSKA (reference sequence). The CDR3 is 14 residues long. The CDR3 coding sequence is TGCAGTGCCTCGACAGCGACCTCAGCCTACGAGCAGTACTTC. It encodes CSASTATSAYEQYF.

The chain carries TRBV10-2 and TRBJ2-7; D is ambiguous. Looked up from germline, CDR1 is WSHSY and CDR2 is SAAADI. The V end lost 11 bases, the J end lost 4 bases, and 15 bases lay between the germline ends. The CDR3 length is 12 residues. In nucleotides, the CDR3 is TGCGCCTGCCTAACACAGAGTTACGAGCAGTACTTC. Translating gives CACLTQSYEQYF.

The chain has TRBV28 and TRBJ2-7; D is possibly TRBD2 (5 bases). There are 14 residues in the CDR3. V was trimmed by 3 bases and J by 6 bases, leaving 15 bases between them. Germline V lookup: CDR1 MDHEN, CDR2 SYDVKM. The CDR3 sequence: CASSFIARRGEQYF. CDR3 bases: TGTGCCAGCAGTTTCATAGCGCGCCGGGGCGAGCAGTACTTC.

The sample holds many counts of this clonotype. The chain couples TRBV4-3 to TRBJ2-3, with no clear D. CDR1 and CDR2 from the germline V gene are LGHNA and YSLEER. There are 13 residues in the CDR3. V was cut by 3 bases and J by 6 bases, with 10 bases left in between. The CDR3 DNA reads as TGCGCCAGCAGCCACAGATACGGGGATACGCAGTATTTT. Translation: CASSHRYGDTQYF.

This clonotype appeared a few times. The chain joins TRBV6-2 or TRBV6-3 to TRBJ1-1; D possibly corresponds to TRBD1 (6 bases). Germline V gene lookup returns CDR1 MNHEY and CDR2 SVGEGT. The V end lost 4 bases, the J end lost 3 bases, and 15 bases lay between the germline ends. The CDR3 runs to 15 residues. CDR3 loop: CASSSQGLGDTEAFF. The CDR3 DNA follows: TGTGCCAGCAGTTCGCAGGGGTTAGGGGACACTGAAGCTTTCTTT.

This clonotype has more than one count but fewer than ten. This chain uses TRBV24-1 with TRBJ2-3; 9 bases map to TRBD2. The germline V gene encodes CDR1 KGHDR and CDR2 SFDVKD. With 5 bases clipped from V and 10 bases from J, the junction kept 9 bases outside the gene matches. The length of the CDR3 is 14 residues. CDR3 region: CATSGLAGVAPQYF. The CDR3 nucleotides are TGTGCCACCAGTGGATTAGCGGGAGTAGCTCCGCAGTATTTT.

V is TRBV29-1 and J is TRBJ2-1; possible D gene TRBD2, 5 bases. Per the germline V gene, CDR1 is SQVTM and CDR2 is ANQGSEA. V was pared by 0 bases and J by 2 bases, with 14 bases between. This CDR3 region has 16 residues. CDR3 coding DNA: TGCAGCGTTGAAGATCTCCCGGGGAGCACCTACAATGAGCAGTTCTTC. The encoded protein is CSVEDLPGSTYNEQFF.

This clonotype has more than one count but fewer than ten. The chain joins TRBV20-1 to TRBJ2-5, with D tentatively TRBD1 or TRBD2 (6 bases each). The CDR3 totals 15 residues. Germline V gene data show CDR1 as DFQATT and CDR2 as SNEGSKA (reference sequence). Trimming took off 5 bases at V and 0 bases at J, with 16 bases between the two ends. The CDR3 DNA sequence: TGCAGTGCTCCCGGGGGACACGAGTACCAAGAGACCCAGTACTTC. Protein sequence: CSAPGGHEYQETQYF.

V gene TRBV6-5 combines with J gene TRBJ1-4, with D tentatively TRBD1 (6 bases). The CDR3 runs 16 residues. Germline V CDR1 and CDR2: MNHEY, SVGAGI. With 6 bases removed from V and 3 bases from J, the gap between germline ends came to 17 bases. The CDR3 loop is CASRPGGRAANEKLFF. Here the CDR3 DNA reads TGTGCCAGCAGACCGGGGGGCAGGGCGGCTAATGAAAAACTGTTTTTT.

A few counts support this clonotype. This chain links TRBV15 with TRBJ2-7, with no clear D. Germline CDR1 LNHNV, CDR2 YYDKDF (reference sequence). This CDR3 comprises 13 residues. With 1 base removed from V and 2 bases from J, the gap between germline ends came to 6 bases. For the CDR3, the DNA is TGTGCCACCAGCAGAGCCAGAGCCTACGAGCAGTACTTC. As protein: CATSRARAYEQYF.

This clonotype has only a few counts. The J gene is TRBJ2-7, the V gene TRBV5-1; TRBD2 matches at 10 bases. V was clipped by 6 bases and J by 6 bases; unmatched bases: 9. In germline, CDR1 is SGHRS, CDR2 YFSETQ. This CDR3 comprises 14 residues. The CDR3 region has the DNA TGCGCCAGCACACAGCGGGAGGGCCCAGGCGAGCAGTACTTC. Translation: CASTQREGPGEQYF.

This clonotype showed up just a few times. V gene TRBV29-1 combines with J gene TRBJ2-1, with D tentatively TRBD1 (6 bases). V was clipped by 6 bases and J by 5 bases, with 17 bases between them. The CDR3 sequence is 14 residues long. Germline V lookup: CDR1 SQVTM, CDR2 ANQGSEA. In nucleotides, the CDR3 is TGCAGCGTAGCCCGAGGGGGAAACGACAATGAGCAGTTCTTC. The encoded protein is CSVARGGNDNEQFF.

The chain couples TRBV12-3 or TRBV12-4 to TRBJ2-4; 7 bases match TRBD2. The J call may be faulty, since TRBJ2-7 better matches the DNA end. The CDR3 runs to 16 residues. CDR3 amino acids: CASSLAGLPTEYEQYF. CDR3 in DNA: TGTGCCAGCAGTTTAGCGGGACTACCAACGGAATACGAGCAGTACTTC.